These 17 T cell receptor beta chains originate from one sample sequenced in a study of OX40 agonist ivuxolimab in advanced cancers. Sequenced by immunoSEQ multiplex PCR; TCRdb stores in-frame clones only, minus some. The sample consists of about 50,000 clones, about 82% of them appearing once. The sequencing used CD4+ or CD8+ T cells sorted from blood, collected in a trial of the OX40 agonist ivuxolimab. All receptors derive from an adult with an advanced solid tumor such as melanoma, head and neck, liver or kidney cancer.

This chain links TRBV10-3 with TRBJ2-3; D remains ambiguous. Germline CDR1 and CDR2: ENHRY and SYGVKD. The CDR3 extends over 12 amino acids. Trimming left V 2 bases short and J 14 bases short, with 14 bases between. CDR3 region: CAISETGGKGYF. CDR3 DNA: TGTGCCATCAGTGAGACGGGCGGAAAGGGGTATTTT.

The CDR3 loop reads CASSRGGWETQYF. The CDR3 nucleotides read TGTGCCAGCAGCAGGGGGGGATGGGAGACCCAGTACTTC. The chain couples TRBV27 to TRBJ2-5; either TRBD1 or TRBD2 may fit D (7 bases each). This CDR3 contains 13 residues. Trimming removed 6 bases at V and 5 bases at J, with 13 bases between. Germline assignment: CDR1 MNHEY and CDR2 SMNVEV (reference sequence).

The genes are TRBV28 and TRBJ1-2; a possible D gene is TRBD1 (6 bases). The CDR3 loop spans 13 amino acids. V shed 6 bases and J shed 5 bases, with 13 bases lying between them. Per germline, CDR1 MDHEN and CDR2 SYDVKM. The CDR3 loop is CASRIQGFYGYTF. DNA of the CDR3: TGTGCCAGCAGAATACAGGGATTTTATGGCTACACCTTC.

The V and J genes are TRBV11-2 and TRBJ2-3, with a tentative D call TRBD2 (6 bases). V was pared by 5 bases and J by 7 bases, with 13 bases between. The CDR3 covers 13 residues. Per germline, CDR1 SGHAT and CDR2 FQNNGV. The CDR3 protein is CASSTEWTNTQYF. CDR3 sequence (DNA): TGTGCCAGCAGCACCGAATGGACTAATACGCAGTATTTT.

The CDR3 coding sequence is TGTGCCTCCACTGGGCAGGGACGAGGCACCGGGGAGCTGTTTTTT. This sequence encodes CASTGQGRGTGELFF. The chain combines TRBV30 with TRBJ2-2; D tentatively reads TRBD1 or TRBD2 (5 bases each). The V end lost 7 bases, the J end lost 4 bases, and 19 bases lay between the germline ends. The CDR3 loop spans 15 amino acids. The germline CDR1 and CDR2 sequences are GTSNPN and SVGIG (reference sequence).

The rearrangement uses TRBV28 and TRBJ1-2; 8 bases are a match to TRBD1. Germline CDR1 is MDHEN and CDR2 is SYDVKM. This CDR3 contains 15 residues. Trimming removed 7 bases from V and 0 bases from J; junction bases left unmatched: 7. The CDR3 DNA follows: TGTGCCAGCAAATTTGGGGACAGGACTAACTATGGCTACACCTTC. As protein: CASKFGDRTNYGYTF.

The chain employs TRBV9 and TRBJ1-5, with 7 bases identical to TRBD1. The CDR3 loop spans 15 amino acids. The germline V gene encodes CDR1 SGDLS and CDR2 YYNGEE. V dropped 0 bases and J dropped 4; count of bases not matched to a gene: 4. The CDR3 DNA is TGTGCCAGCAGCGTAGACGGGACAGTAAATCAGCCCCAGCATTTT. It translates to CASSVDGTVNQPQHF.

The chain joins TRBV7-3 to TRBJ2-1; 7 nucleotides agree with TRBD1. The CDR3 length is 12 residues. J was trimmed by 10 bases and V by 5 bases; bases with no gene match: 5. Germline values: CDR1 SGHTA, CDR2 FQGTGA. CDR3 DNA: TGTGCCAGCAGCCCCAGACAGGGCGAGCAGTTCTTC. Protein sequence: CASSPRQGEQFF.

This chain connects TRBV7-3 to TRBJ2-5; D may be TRBD2 (7 bases). This CDR3 comprises 14 residues. Germline CDR1 is SGHTA and CDR2 is FQGTGA. Trimming cost V 1 base and J 5 bases, with 11 bases left between them. The CDR3 coding sequence is TGTGCCAGCAGCTTAAACGGGGGGCCTGAGACCCAGTACTTC. Amino acids: CASSLNGGPETQYF.

V and J are TRBV5-1 and TRBJ1-2; D is possibly TRBD1 (5 bases). This CDR3 contains 15 residues. Germline CDR1 SGHRS, CDR2 YFSETQ. The germline V and J ends were trimmed by 2 bases and 7 bases, with 18 bases remaining between them. CDR3 in DNA: TGCGCCAGCAGCTTCGGGGGACCAGATCCCTCTGGCTACACCTTC. Translation gives CASSFGGPDPSGYTF.

The CDR3 here is CASSLDKTQYF. The CDR3 DNA sequence: TGTGCCAGCAGCTTAGACAAGACCCAGTACTTC. This rearrangement joins TRBV7-2 to TRBJ2-5; D not certain. Trimming left V 1 base short and J 6 bases short, with 3 bases between. Germline V gives CDR1 SGHTA, CDR2 FQGNSA. CDR3 length: 11 residues.

The sample holds one count of this clone. V usage is TRBV5-1 and J usage is TRBJ2-5, with D possibly called TRBD1 or TRBD2 (6 bases each). Germline V gene data show CDR1 as SGHRS and CDR2 as YFSETQ. This CDR3 contains 12 residues. V was shortened by 6 bases and J by 5 bases, with 11 bases between the two germline ends. The CDR3 sequence is CASKGGGETQYF. The CDR3 DNA reads TGCGCCAGCAAGGGGGGCGGGGAGACCCAGTACTTC.

This clone was observed a single time. The V gene is TRBV2, the J gene TRBJ2-1; D call uncertain. The germline CDR1 and CDR2 sequences are SNHLY and FYNNEI. The CDR3 covers 13 residues. V was shortened by 1 base and J by 15 bases, with 16 bases between the two germline ends. CDR3 sequence: CASSEDRTANPFF. The CDR3 region has the DNA TGTGCCAGCAGTGAAGACCGGACCGCCAACCCGTTCTTC.

The chain uses TRBV28 and TRBJ2-5; 8 nucleotides align to TRBD2. This CDR3 contains 17 residues. Germline V lookup: CDR1 MDHEN, CDR2 SYDVKM. V shed 5 bases and J 3 bases; nucleotides not matched to a gene: 14. CDR3 in DNA: TGTGCCAGCAGTCCCCTACGGGGGGGCCCTCTAGAAGAGACCCAGTACTTC. Amino acid sequence: CASSPLRGGPLEETQYF.

Here the CDR3 DNA reads TGTGCCAGCAGCACAACTGGGATAGGGGCCGAGCAGTACTTC. Translated: CASSTTGIGAEQYF. The chain couples TRBV7-2 to TRBJ2-7, with D possibly TRBD1 on 5 matching bases. The V end was cut by 5 bases, the J end by 6 bases, with 17 bases between. Germline V CDR1 and CDR2: SGHTA, FQGNSA. The CDR3 runs to 14 residues.

The chain has TRBV10-3 and TRBJ2-5; 11 positions agree with TRBD2. This CDR3 has 16 amino acids. CDR1 and CDR2 (germline): ENHRY, SYGVKD. V lost 6 bases to trimming and J lost 9 bases; unmatched junction nucleotides: 15. CDR3 in amino acids: CAISTTGTSGPEAQYF. For the CDR3, the DNA is TGTGCCATCAGCACGACTGGGACTAGCGGACCGGAGGCCCAGTACTTC.

This sequence joins TRBV7-3 and TRBJ2-1; D may be TRBD1 (6 bases). Trimming pared 2 bases from V and 6 bases from J, leaving 14 bases between. The CDR3 is made up of 15 amino acids. Germline V gene lookup returns CDR1 SGHTA and CDR2 FQGTGA. The CDR3 sequence: CASSLGTSLLNEQFF. The CDR3 DNA reads TGTGCCAGCAGCTTAGGGACATCCCTACTCAATGAGCAGTTCTTC.